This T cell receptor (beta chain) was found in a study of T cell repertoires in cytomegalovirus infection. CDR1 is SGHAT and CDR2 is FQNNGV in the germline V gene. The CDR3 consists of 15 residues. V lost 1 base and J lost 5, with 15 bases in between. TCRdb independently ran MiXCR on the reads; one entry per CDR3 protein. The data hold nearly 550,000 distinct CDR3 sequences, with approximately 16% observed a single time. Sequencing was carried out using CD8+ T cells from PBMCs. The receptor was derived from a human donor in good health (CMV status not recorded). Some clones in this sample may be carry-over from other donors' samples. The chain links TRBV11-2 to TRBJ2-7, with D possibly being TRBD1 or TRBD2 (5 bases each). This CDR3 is CASSLGWGFIDEQYF. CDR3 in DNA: TGTGCCAGCAGCTTAGGTTGGGGGTTTATCGACGAGCAGTACTTC.